This T cell receptor beta chain was recovered during a study of control samples from healthy donors and cancer patients. This table comes from immunoSEQ multiplex PCR, and its TCRdb copy is limited to in-frame clones, with some not included. There are roughly 200,000 clones in the sample; 85% to 95% occur only once, and about 1.4% lies in the top ten. CDR1 MNHNS and CDR2 SASEGT come from the germline V gene. The V end lost 0 bases, the J end lost 2 bases, and 10 bases lay between the germline ends. CDR3 length equals 15 residues. The rearrangement uses TRBV6-1 and TRBJ1-2, with D unclear. This receptor was taken from a man aged 50-60 years in good health. Sequenced: blood. This CDR3 reads CASSEAPQTNYGYTF. CDR3 coding DNA: TGTGCCAGCAGTGAAGCCCCACAGACAAACTATGGCTACACCTTC.